This TCR beta chain derives from a study of monozygotic twins with inflammatory bowel disease. The CDR3 has 15 residues. Germline-derived CDR1 and CDR2 are SGHRS and YFSETQ. Eight separate reactions for every sample produced the cDNA. Template switching appended UMIs that held a 6-nucleotide sample barcode. Each CDR3 protein gets one entry in TCRdb, which reprocessed the 5' RACE reads and gives no DNA. In total, the table holds about 450,000 distinct CDR3 sequences. The clonotype comes from a human donor with ulcerative colitis or Crohn's disease, or a healthy co-twin of an affected twin (not recorded which). The sample was blood. The chain links TRBV5-1 to TRBJ2-1; the TCRdb call, TRBD1, lacks DNA for checking. The CDR3 spells CASSHGQGTYNEQFF.